One TCR beta chain is described in this entry. The CDR3 loop spans 15 amino acids. V lost 5 bases and J lost 2; bases outside the gene matches: 2. Germline values: CDR1 SGHVS, CDR2 FQNEAQ. This sample is drawn from a study of T cell changes during pregnancy in multiple sclerosis. Method: immunoSEQ multiplex PCR; TCRdb's copy keeps in-frame clones and lacks some. The sample includes fewer than 50,000 clones, approximately 90% of them seen just once. The TCR comes from a female donor with multiple sclerosis, enrolled in a pregnancy study. This chain uses TRBV7-8 with TRBJ2-3; 12 bases map to TRBD2. The sequenced sample was CD8+ T cells from peripheral blood mononuclear cells, obtained in the third trimester of pregnancy. As DNA, the CDR3 is TGTGCCAGCAGCCGGACTAGCGGGGACACAGATACGCAGTATTTT. Its translation: CASSRTSGDTDTQYF.